Listed below are T cell receptor beta chains from one sample, sequenced in a study of CD8+CD57+ T cells in acquired aplastic anemia. TCRdb passed the reads through MiXCR, listing each CDR3 protein once. The sample carries roughly 160,000 distinct CDR3 sequences, 71% recorded once. The sequenced material came from sorted CD4+, CD8+, or CD8+CD57+ T cells (not recorded which) from PBMCs. The receptors shown here come from a human donor with aplastic anemia. Both conserved end residues are part of each CDR3.

len	v_gene	j_gene	CDR3aa
13	TRBV29-1	TRBJ2-7	CSVGGPAGDEQYF
13	TRBV6-4	TRBJ2-2	CASSERGNGELFF
13	TRBV7-3	TRBJ2-7	CASSLEGGYEQYF
15	TRBV24-1	TRBJ2-5	CATSDGTSGKETQYF
17	TRBV7-9	TRBJ1-6	CASSLGQGQGAESPLHF
14	TRBV7-8	TRBJ2-7	CASTEIGDPYEQYF
17	TRBV7-9	TRBJ2-7	CASSWANFETGGYEQYF
14	TRBV5-5	TRBJ2-1	CASSLGLGAVEQFF
13	TRBV2	TRBJ1-2	CASSDELHYGYTF
14	TRBV19	TRBJ2-3	CASSTTGTSGMGYF
14	TRBV20-1	TRBJ2-7	CSARQGAWTYEQYF
14	TRBV19	TRBJ1-1	CASTSDRGRPEAFF
14	TRBV15	TRBJ2-7	CATSRERGTFPEYF
13	TRBV5-4	TRBJ2-5	CASSKDRGETQYF
14	TRBV2	TRBJ2-5	CASINDRRKETQYF
14	TRBV7-9	TRBJ1-1	CASSLVQPGTEAFF
16	TRBV25-1	TRBJ1-3	CASRPQGRLSGNTIYF
13	TRBV19	TRBJ1-1	CASRQGAGTEAFF
14	TRBV7-3	TRBJ1-2	CASSLGAGGNGYTF
16	TRBV10-3	TRBJ2-5	CASSTGLAGHQETQYF
15	TRBV7-9	TRBJ2-7	CASSSGLAGPYEQYF
15	TRBV25-1	TRBJ2-3	CASSEPNVGTDTQYF
15	TRBV7-9	TRBJ2-1	CASSLESGQLNEQFF
12	TRBV7-3	TRBJ1-2	CASLGSGVGYTF
14	TRBV7-9	TRBJ2-3	CAYRSGGYTDTQYF
13	TRBV20-1	TRBJ2-7	CSAGDRGVWEQYF
16	TRBV6-2/TRBV6-3	TRBJ2-6	CASSYSGESGANVLTF
9	TRBV7-9	TRBJ2-7	CATDYEQYF
14	TRBV10-2	TRBJ2-1	CASSGLAGYNEQFF
11	TRBV25-1	TRBJ1-2	CASSEYEDPTF
13	TRBV7-2	TRBJ1-1	CASSPLRVTEAFF
11	TRBV10-3	TRBJ2-1	CATWAGVEQFF
13	TRBV24-1	TRBJ2-1	CATNLPGSNEQFF
15	TRBV10-2	TRBJ2-7	CASSELAGSSDEQYF
11	TRBV19	TRBJ2-3	CASGFTDTQYF
15	TRBV10-3	TRBJ2-2	CAISRTTAETGELFF
14	TRBV15	TRBJ1-4	CATSRVLGQRKLFF
14	TRBV5-1	TRBJ2-5	CASSLTRFGETQYF
13	TRBV6-5	TRBJ2-5	CASSPQGSETQYF
16	TRBV7-2	TRBJ2-7	CASSLAYGQGDYEQYF
15	TRBV7-8	TRBJ1-5	CASSFFQGSNQPQHF
15	TRBV20-1	TRBJ2-7	CSASRGRGPNYEQYF
14	TRBV6-4	TRBJ2-2	CASGRGGGTGELFF
15	TRBV5-1	TRBJ1-1	CASRAGHRINTEAFF
13	TRBV12-3/TRBV12-4	TRBJ1-3	CASSLITGNTIYF
13	TRBV7-9	TRBJ1-2	CASSFWRENGYTF
13	TRBV29-1	TRBJ1-2	CSVGDRRTYGYTF
16	TRBV24-1	TRBJ2-7	CATSDPRTSGREEQYF
15	TRBV20-1	TRBJ2-7	CSARAPVGGSYEQYF
15	TRBV5-4	TRBJ2-7	CASTTGGKGPYEQYF
13	TRBV24-1	TRBJ2-1	CATSDSGWDEQFF
14	TRBV7-3	TRBJ1-2	CASSYIGGWDGYTF
11	TRBV7-9	TRBJ1-3	CASSFLNTIYF
13	TRBV19	TRBJ2-7	CASSISFDYEQYF
14	TRBV9	TRBJ1-5	CASSSGTSDQPQHF
11	TRBV7-6	TRBJ2-2	CASSSRGELFF
12	TRBV24-1	TRBJ2-1	CATSDSGPEQFF